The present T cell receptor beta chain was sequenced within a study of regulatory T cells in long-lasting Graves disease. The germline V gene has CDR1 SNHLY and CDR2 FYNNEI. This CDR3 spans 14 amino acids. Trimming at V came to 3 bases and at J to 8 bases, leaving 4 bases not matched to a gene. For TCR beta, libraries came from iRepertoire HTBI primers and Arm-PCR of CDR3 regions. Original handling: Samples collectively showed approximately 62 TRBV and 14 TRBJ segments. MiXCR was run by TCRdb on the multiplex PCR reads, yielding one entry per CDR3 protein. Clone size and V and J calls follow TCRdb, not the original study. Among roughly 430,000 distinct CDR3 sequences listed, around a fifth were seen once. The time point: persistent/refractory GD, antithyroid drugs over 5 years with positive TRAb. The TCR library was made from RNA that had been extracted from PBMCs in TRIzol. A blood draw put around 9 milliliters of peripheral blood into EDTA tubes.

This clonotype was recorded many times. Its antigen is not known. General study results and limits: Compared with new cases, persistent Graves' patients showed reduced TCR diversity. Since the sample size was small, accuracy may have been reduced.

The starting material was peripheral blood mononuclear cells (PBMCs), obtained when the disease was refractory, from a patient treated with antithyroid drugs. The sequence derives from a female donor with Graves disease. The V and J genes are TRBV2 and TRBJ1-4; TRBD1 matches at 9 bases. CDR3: CASSEDRGMEKLFF. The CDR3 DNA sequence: TGTGCCAGCAGTGAGGACAGGGGAATGGAAAAACTGTTTTTT.